This TCR beta chain was obtained from a study of T cell responses to AZD1222 COVID-19 vaccine. Sequenced by immunoSEQ multiplex PCR; TCRdb stores in-frame clones only, minus some. The profile covers approximately 190,000 clones, with about 87% appearing a single time and 2.5% to 3% taken by the ten largest. J was trimmed by 0 bases and V by 2 bases; bases with no gene match: 1. CDR3 length equals 15 residues. CDR1 is SGHRS, CDR2 YFSETQ, per germline. Study-wide points: Repertoire samples came only from after the peak T cell response. The study identified only 6 or 7 AZD1222 recipients as seropositive at baseline. Spike-specific TCR breadth and depth were elevated following two AZD1222 doses.

With regard to this clone: Its antigen is as yet unknown.

This sequence joins TRBV5-1 and TRBJ2-4, with 8 bases identical to TRBD2. The source was peripheral blood, collected on day 0 of MenACWY control vaccination. This TCR derives from an adult in good health. The CDR3 sequence is CASSFAGGAKNIQYF. The CDR3 DNA is TGCGCCAGCAGCTTTGCGGGGGGAGCCAAAAACATTCAGTACTTC.